This TCR beta chain was observed in a study of response to subunit inactivated influenza vaccine. There are 14 residues in the CDR3. After removal of 6 bases from V and 3 bases from J, the junction contained 9 bases not matched to a gene. Per the germline V gene, CDR1 is SQVTM and CDR2 is ANQGSEA. TCRdb processed the RT-PCR reads anew with MiXCR; each CDR3 protein has one entry. The table records fewer than 550,000 distinct CDR3 sequences, approximately 24% of them present only once. General study results and limits: Authors suggested few new T cells are recruited by each seasonal influenza vaccination.

Comments on this clonotype: Its antigen remains unidentified.

The sequence came from a middle-aged man who received an inactivated influenza vaccine. The chain is built from TRBV29-1 and TRBJ2-3; 7 bases match TRBD1. This material consisted of CD4+ T cells sorted from PBMCs, taken around 5 days after vaccination. DNA of the CDR3: TGCAGCGTAAAACAGGGGACGACGACAGATACGCAGTATTTT. It yields the protein CSVKQGTTTDTQYF.